The TCR beta chain under discussion was sequenced for a study of sequential checkpoint blockade in melanoma. Whole-study context: Randomization was 1:1 between first-line nivolumab→ipilimumab and ipilimumab→nivolumab.

V was trimmed by 0 bases and J by 5 bases, leaving 11 bases between them. This CDR3 has 15 residues. Germline V gives CDR1 LGHNA, CDR2 YNFKEQ. Treatment given: randomized to nivolumab then ipilimumab (arm A) or the reverse (arm B). No patient had prior DNA-damaging chemotherapy. PBMC sorting kept live CD3+CD8+ cells without CD19 or CD56. This clone has more than one count but fewer than ten. The same CDR3 also results from other DNA sequences found in this sample. Produced via immunoSEQ multiplex PCR; TCRdb's table is partial and in-frame only. The data hold about 9,100 clones, with around 71% observed a single time.

The rearrangement joins TRBV4-2 to TRBJ1-5; tentatively, D is TRBD1 (5 bases). The sample in question was CD8+ T cells sorted from blood (inferred from file names), obtained from a patient given nivolumab and ipilimumab in sequence. The source of this sequence is a human donor with melanoma. DNA of the CDR3: TGTGCCAGCAGCCAAGACGGGGGTGATTATCAGCCCCAGCATTTT. This sequence encodes CASSQDGGDYQPQHF.